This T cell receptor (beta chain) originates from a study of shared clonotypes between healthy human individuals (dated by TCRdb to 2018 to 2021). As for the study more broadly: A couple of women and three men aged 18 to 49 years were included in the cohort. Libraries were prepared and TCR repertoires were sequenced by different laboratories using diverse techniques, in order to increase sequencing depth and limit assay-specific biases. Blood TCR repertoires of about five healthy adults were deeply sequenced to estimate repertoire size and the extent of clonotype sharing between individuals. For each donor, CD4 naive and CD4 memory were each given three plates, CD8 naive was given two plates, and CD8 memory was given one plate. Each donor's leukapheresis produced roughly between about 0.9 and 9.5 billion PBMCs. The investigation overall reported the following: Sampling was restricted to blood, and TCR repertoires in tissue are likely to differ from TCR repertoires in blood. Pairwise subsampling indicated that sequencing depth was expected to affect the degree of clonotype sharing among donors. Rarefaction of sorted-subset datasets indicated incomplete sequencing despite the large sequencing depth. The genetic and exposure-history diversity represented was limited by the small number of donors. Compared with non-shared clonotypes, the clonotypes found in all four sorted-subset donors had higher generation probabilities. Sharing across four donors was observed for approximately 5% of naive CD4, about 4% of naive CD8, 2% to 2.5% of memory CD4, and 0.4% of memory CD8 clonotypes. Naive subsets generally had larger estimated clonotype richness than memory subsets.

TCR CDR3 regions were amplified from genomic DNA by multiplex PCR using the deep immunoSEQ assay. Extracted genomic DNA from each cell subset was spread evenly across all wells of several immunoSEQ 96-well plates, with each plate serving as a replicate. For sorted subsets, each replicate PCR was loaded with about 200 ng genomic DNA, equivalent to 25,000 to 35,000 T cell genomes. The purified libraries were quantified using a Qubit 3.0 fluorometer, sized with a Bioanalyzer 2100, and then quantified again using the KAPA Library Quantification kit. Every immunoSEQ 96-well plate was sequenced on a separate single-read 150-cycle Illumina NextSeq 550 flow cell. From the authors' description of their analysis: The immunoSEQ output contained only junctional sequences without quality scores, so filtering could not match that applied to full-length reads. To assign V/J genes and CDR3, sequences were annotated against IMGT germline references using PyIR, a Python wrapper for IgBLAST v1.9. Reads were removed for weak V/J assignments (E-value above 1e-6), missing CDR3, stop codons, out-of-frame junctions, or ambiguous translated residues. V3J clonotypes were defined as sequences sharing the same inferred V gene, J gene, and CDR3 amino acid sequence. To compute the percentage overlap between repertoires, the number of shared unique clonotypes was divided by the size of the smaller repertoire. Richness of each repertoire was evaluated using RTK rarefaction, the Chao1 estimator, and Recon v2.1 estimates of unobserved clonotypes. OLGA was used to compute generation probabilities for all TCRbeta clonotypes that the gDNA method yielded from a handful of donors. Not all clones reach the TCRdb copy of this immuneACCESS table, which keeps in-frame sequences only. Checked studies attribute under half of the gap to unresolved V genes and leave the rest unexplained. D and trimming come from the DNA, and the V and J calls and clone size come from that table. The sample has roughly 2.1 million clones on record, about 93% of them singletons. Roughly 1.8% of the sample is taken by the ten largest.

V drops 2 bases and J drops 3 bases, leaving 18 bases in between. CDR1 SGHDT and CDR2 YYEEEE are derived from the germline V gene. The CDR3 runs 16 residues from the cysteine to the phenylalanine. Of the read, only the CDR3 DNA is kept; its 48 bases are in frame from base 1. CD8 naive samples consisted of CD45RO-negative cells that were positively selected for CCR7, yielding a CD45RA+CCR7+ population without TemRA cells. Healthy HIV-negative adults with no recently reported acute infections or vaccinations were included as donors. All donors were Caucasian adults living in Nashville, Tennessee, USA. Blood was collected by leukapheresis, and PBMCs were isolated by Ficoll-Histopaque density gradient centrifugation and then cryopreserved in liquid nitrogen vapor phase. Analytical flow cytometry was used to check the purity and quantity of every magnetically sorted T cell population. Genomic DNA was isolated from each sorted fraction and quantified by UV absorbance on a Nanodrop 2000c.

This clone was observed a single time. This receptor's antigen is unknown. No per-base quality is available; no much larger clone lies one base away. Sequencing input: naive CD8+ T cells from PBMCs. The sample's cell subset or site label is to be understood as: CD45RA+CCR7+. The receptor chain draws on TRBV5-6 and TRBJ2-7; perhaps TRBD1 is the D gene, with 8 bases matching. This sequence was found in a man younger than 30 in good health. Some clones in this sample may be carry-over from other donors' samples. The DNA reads TGTGCCAGCAGCTTCGGACAGGGACTATTATTCTACGAGCAGTACTTC. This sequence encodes CASSFGQGLLFYEQYF.